This TCR beta chain was obtained from a study of vaccination effects on CD4 cells after COVID-19. In the ViraFEST assay, antigen-specific CD4+ clonotypes were identified by expansion after peptide-pool stimulation. Isolating CD4+ T cells followed more than 9 days of culture. Among the vaccine recipients, none had a prior SARS-CoV-2 infection, and nucleocapsid antibodies were negative. On day 3 and again on day 7, half the medium was replaced with IL-2 medium. Germline V lookup: CDR1 SGHAT, CDR2 FQDESV (reference sequence). The CDR3 consists of 12 residues. Trimming stripped 5 bases from V and 9 bases from J, with 10 bases between. Findings and limits, study-wide: Pronounced clonal contraction occurred in clones induced by infection and by vaccine late after vaccination. The study found that only 1 of 255 vaccine-induced clones from healthy vaccinees cross-reacted with common cold coronaviruses.

Here immunoSEQ multiplex PCR was the method, and the copy in TCRdb shows in-frame clones only, minus some. The sample has roughly 65,000 clones, 70% to 80% seen once. There are a few counts of this clone. Its matching antigen is unknown. The sample consisted of CD4+ T cells from PBMCs cultured with HCoV-NL63 spike peptides, taken before COVID-19 vaccination. The genes are TRBV11-1 and TRBJ2-2; D unresolved. This receptor was identified in a human donor who received a COVID-19 vaccine. As DNA, the CDR3 is TGTGCCAGCAGCCCCTACGTTCGGGAGCTGTTTTTT. Translating it yields CASSPYVRELFF.